This paragraph covers one T cell receptor (beta chain) sequence. Its antigen remains unknown. Germline CDR1 is LNHDA and CDR2 is SQIVND (reference sequence). V was trimmed by 1 base and J by 2 bases, leaving 9 bases between them. The CDR3 spans 15 residues. The use of previously described methods and listed TCR primers produced the bulk TCR libraries. MiXCR, run by TCRdb on the PCR reads, gives a single entry per CDR3 protein. The sample has nearly 8,500 distinct CDR3 sequences, approximately 31% seen once. The data were obtained in a study of molecular identifiers for immune sequencing clone quantification. In the study overall: Across replicate runs, RNA obtained from about 19,000 or 110,000 naive CD8 cells was divided into five, with four undergoing sequencing. Findings of the study overall: Sizes of highly expanded clones could be underestimated through identical TCRs sharing a barcode. Clones above 20 RNA copies contained over 97% of effector molecules and under 1% of naive molecules.

The chain is built from TRBV19 and TRBJ2-1; D is unclear. The sample taken for sequencing was naive CD8+ T cells from blood, with Jurkat cell RNA spiked in. The sample's subset: FACS-sorted CD8+CD4-CCR7+CD45RA+ naive T cells. This TCR was sampled from a human donor in good health. Some libraries in this study had Jurkat cell RNA spiked in. The CDR3 nucleotides read TGTGCCAGTAGTATAGTGAGCCTGGCCTACAATGAGCAGTTCTTC. Translated: CASSIVSLAYNEQFF.